The 21 T cell receptor beta chains presented below share a single source sample, sequenced in a study of vaccination and CD4 T cells after COVID-19. No cognate antigen is known for these TCRs. The treatment denotes: approximately 11-day PBMC culture with coronavirus spike peptide pools or control peptides (ViraFEST assay). The Oncomine TCR Beta short-read assay was applied to DNA of cultured CD4+ T cells. Via MiXCR, TCRdb re-called the PCR reads, giving one row per CDR3 protein. The table has several thousand distinct CDR3 sequences, 21% seen once. This specimen was CD4+ T cells from blood, cultured in vitro, taken after SARS-CoV-2 vaccination. The receptors were gathered from a human donor who had recovered from COVID-19.

The chain links TRBV18 to TRBJ1-1; TRBD1 is a possible D gene (5 bases). The CDR3 runs to 16 residues. Trimming left V 8 bases short and J 1 base short, with 20 bases between. The germline V gene has CDR1 KGHSH and CDR2 LQKENI. For the CDR3, the DNA is TGTGCCAGCACCACCGGGGCGGGTGGTTGGAACACTGAAGCTTTCTTT. Translating gives CASTTGAGGWNTEAFF.

This clonotype is classed as medium-sized. The V gene is TRBV10-1, the J gene TRBJ2-7, with D tentatively TRBD1 (6 bases). Between the trimmed V and J ends, which lost 3 bases and 5 bases, there was a span of 17 bases. Germline CDR1 WNHNN, CDR2 SYGVQD (reference sequence). The length of the CDR3 is 15 residues. The CDR3 DNA reads TGCGCCAGCAGTGAAAGGGGGAACAGGGCGCACGAGCAGTACTTC. Translating gives CASSERGNRAHEQYF.

V gene TRBV28 combines with J gene TRBJ2-4; 8 bases match TRBD2. The CDR3 totals 14 residues. After removal of 2 bases from V and 6 bases from J, the junction contained 3 bases not matched to a gene. The germline V gene has CDR1 MDHEN and CDR2 SYDVKM. CDR3 sequence reads: CASSLGGRRNIQYF. The DNA of the CDR3 is TGTGCCAGCAGTTTAGGCGGGAGGAGAAACATTCAGTACTTC.

This clonotype qualifies as medium-sized (0.01 to 0.1%). The V call is TRBV15, the J call TRBJ2-5; D not certain. Germline V gene lookup returns CDR1 LNHNV and CDR2 YYDKDF (reference sequence). V was cut by 0 bases and J by 5 bases, with 13 bases left in between. The CDR3 sequence is 15 residues long. The CDR3 reads CATSRDRAGVETQYF. CDR3 sequence (DNA): TGTGCCACCAGCAGAGATAGGGCAGGCGTTGAGACCCAGTACTTC.

In this sample, this clonotype turned up a few times. The chain employs TRBV7-9 and TRBJ1-3; D uncertain. Looked up from germline, CDR1 is SEHNR and CDR2 is FQNEAQ (reference sequence). Trimming cost V 2 bases and J 4 bases, with 12 bases left between them. This CDR3 comprises 15 residues. CDR3 amino acids: CASSLPSSRGNTIYF. In nucleotides, the CDR3 is TGTGCCAGCAGCTTACCCAGCTCGAGGGGAAACACCATATATTTT.

The rearrangement joins TRBV20-1 to TRBJ1-3, with 9 bases matching TRBD1. Germline V gene sequence: CDR1 DFQATT, CDR2 SNEGSKA (reference sequence). This CDR3 has 15 amino acids. Trimming cost V 4 bases and J 2 bases; bases outside gene matches: 6. The DNA of the CDR3 is TGCAGTGCTAAACCCGGGACAGGGCCTGGAAACACCATATATTTT. Residues: CSAKPGTGPGNTIYF.

The rearrangement uses TRBV2 and TRBJ2-2; 10 bases agree with TRBD2. There are 15 residues in the CDR3. Germline lookup yields CDR1 SNHLY and CDR2 FYNNEI. V was pared by 4 bases and J by 5 bases, with 4 bases of the junction left unmatched. CDR3 sequence: CASSGAGGPTGELFF. DNA for the CDR3: TGTGCCAGCAGTGGAGCGGGGGGGCCTACCGGGGAGCTGTTTTTT.

This rearrangement joins TRBV11-3 to TRBJ2-7; D gene uncertain. The CDR3 spans 15 residues. The germline V gene encodes CDR1 SGHNT and CDR2 YENEEA. V was clipped by 1 base and J by 3 bases, with 13 bases between them. The CDR3 DNA follows: TGTGCCAGCAGCTTAGCGAGTAGCAGCAGCTACGAGCAGTACTTC. Its translation: CASSLASSSSYEQYF.

The CDR3 protein is CASSPPTGDNSPLHF. DNA of the CDR3: TGTGCCAGCTCACCCCCGACAGGGGATAATTCACCCCTCCACTTT. This sequence joins TRBV18 and TRBJ1-6; the match to TRBD1 covers 8 bases. V shed 3 bases, J shed 5 bases, and the junction held 3 bases outside the gene matches. CDR1 and CDR2 from the germline V gene are KGHSH and LQKENI. The CDR3 sequence is 15 residues long. Drawing the rest from reference TRBV18 and TRBJ1-6, the complete variable domain is NAGVMQNPRHLVRRRGQEARLRCSPMKGHSHVYWYRQLPEEGLKFMVYLQKENIIDESGMPKERFSAEFPKEGPSILRIQQVVRGDSAAYFCASSPPTGDNSPLHFGNGTRLTVT.

The chain combines TRBV27 with TRBJ2-7, with D possibly called TRBD1 or TRBD2 (6 bases each). Looked up from germline, CDR1 is MNHEY and CDR2 is SMNVEV (reference sequence). The CDR3 spans 14 residues. The V and J ends lost 6 bases and 4 bases respectively, with 16 bases between them. The CDR3 DNA reads TGTGCCAGCAGCACAACTGGGGGGCGATACGAGCAGTACTTC. It specifies CASSTTGGRYEQYF.

The rearrangement links TRBV4-1 to TRBJ2-3; TRBD2 matches at 10 bases. The CDR3 extends over 18 amino acids. Losses at the gene ends were 3 bases for V and 5 bases for J; bases not matched to a gene: 14. Germline CDR1 is MGHRA and CDR2 is YSYEKL. Here the CDR3 DNA reads TGCGCCAGCAGCCACCCGAAATGGGCTAGCGGGAGCGAAGATACGCAGTATTTT. Protein: CASSHPKWASGSEDTQYF.

This clonotype was seen a few times. The rearrangement uses TRBV28 and TRBJ1-5; D may be TRBD1 (5 bases). Germline V gives CDR1 MDHEN, CDR2 SYDVKM. This CDR3 comprises 16 residues. V shed 3 bases and J shed 0 bases, with 12 bases lying between them. The CDR3 DNA reads TGTGCCAGCAGTTTTAGACAGTACTATAGCAATCAGCCCCAGCATTTT. It specifies CASSFRQYYSNQPQHF.

In its sample, this clonotype was seen a few times. The rearrangement links TRBV20-1 to TRBJ2-1, with 9 positions matching TRBD2. The germline V gene has CDR1 DFQATT and CDR2 SNEGSKA (reference sequence). The CDR3 sequence is 13 residues long. This chain's CDR3 is CSSLAGRNNEQFF. As DNA, the CDR3 is TGCTCCTCCCTAGCGGGGCGAAACAATGAGCAGTTCTTC.

Relative to its sample, this clonotype is medium-sized. The chain has TRBV7-9 and TRBJ1-6, with TRBD1 as a possible D gene (6 bases). This CDR3 comprises 14 residues. V lost 5 bases to trimming and J lost 7 bases, with 12 bases between them. CDR1 is SEHNR and CDR2 is FQNEAQ in the germline V gene (reference sequence). The CDR3 region has the DNA TGTGCCAGCAGCCTGACAGGAGTAAATTCACCCCTCCACTTT. Translating it yields CASSLTGVNSPLHF.

This clonotype is labeled as medium-sized (0.01 to 0.1%). J is TRBJ2-5 and V is TRBV20-1; possible D gene TRBD1, 6 bases. The V end lost 6 bases, the J end lost 4 bases, and 24 bases lay between the germline ends. This CDR3 spans 16 amino acids. In germline, CDR1 is DFQATT, CDR2 SNEGSKA (reference sequence). The CDR3 loop reads CSAPWDKARFRETQYF. CDR3 in DNA: TGCAGTGCCCCCTGGGACAAGGCTAGATTTCGAGAGACCCAGTACTTC.

The genes are TRBV5-1 and TRBJ2-2, with 15 bases lining up with TRBD2. Germline loops: CDR1 SGHRS, CDR2 YFSETQ. With V trimmed by 3 bases and J by 2 bases, 5 bases remained unmatched. The CDR3 runs to 18 residues. Here the CDR3 DNA reads TGCGCCAGCAGCTGGGGGACTAGCGGGGGGCCTAACACCGGGGAGCTGTTTTTT. Its translation: CASSWGTSGGPNTGELFF.

This clonotype has more than one count but fewer than ten. The chain recombines TRBV28 with TRBJ2-3, with 15 bases aligning to TRBD2. CDR1 and CDR2 (germline): MDHEN, SYDVKM. V gave up 5 bases and J gave up 3 bases; unmatched junction bases: 9. The CDR3 runs to 18 residues. The CDR3 DNA reads TGTGCCAGCAGTCGCCGGGGGACTAGCGGGAGGAGGACAGATACGCAGTATTTT. Translated: CASSRRGTSGRRTDTQYF.

The rearrangement joins TRBV18 to TRBJ2-7, with D possibly TRBD2 on 6 matching bases. Trimming pared 6 bases from V and 2 bases from J, leaving 17 bases between. Germline V gene lookup returns CDR1 KGHSH and CDR2 LQKENI. The CDR3 is 15 amino acids. DNA of the CDR3: TGTGCCAGCTCCCCAGGCGCGGGAAGAACCTACGAGCAGTACTTC. It translates to CASSPGAGRTYEQYF.

The chain links TRBV11-3 to TRBJ2-7, with 7 positions matching TRBD1. After removal of 1 base from V and 2 bases from J, the junction contained 2 bases not matched to a gene. The CDR3 contains 14 residues. The germline V gene encodes CDR1 SGHNT and CDR2 YENEEA. Written as DNA, the CDR3 is TGTGCCAGCAGCTTAGGGACAGGACCCTACGAGCAGTACTTC. Translated, it gives CASSLGTGPYEQYF.

This clonotype is classed as medium-sized. The chain joins TRBV19 to TRBJ2-6; perhaps TRBD2 as D (6 bases). The V gene lost 2 bases and the J gene lost 2 bases, with 7 bases spanning the gap. The germline CDR1 and CDR2 sequences are LNHDA and SQIVND (reference sequence). The CDR3 extends over 15 amino acids. The CDR3 spells CASSITGAGANVLTF. CDR3 nucleotide sequence: TGTGCCAGTAGTATAACGGGGGCTGGGGCCAACGTCCTGACTTTC.

There are a few counts of this clonotype. This sequence joins TRBV20-1 and TRBJ1-2; D gene ambiguous. The V gene lost 0 bases and the J gene lost 6 bases, with 17 bases spanning the gap. CDR1 is DFQATT, CDR2 SNEGSKA, per germline (reference sequence). This CDR3 comprises 15 residues. The CDR3 bases are TGCAGTGCTAGAGATTTTCGGGGTTTAGAGCATGGCTACACCTTC. Encoded protein: CSARDFRGLEHGYTF.